This note documents a single T cell receptor (beta chain) sequence. The germline CDR1 and CDR2 sequences are MGHDK and SYGVNS. The V gene lost 1 base and the J gene lost 3 bases, with 10 bases spanning the gap. The CDR3 has 14 residues. The data were taken from a study of T cell changes during pregnancy in multiple sclerosis. Clones were sequenced by immunoSEQ multiplex PCR, and TCRdb holds only the in-frame ones, with some missing. The sample holds about 38,000 clones, roughly 91% seen once. This chain uses TRBV25-1 with TRBJ2-7, with no clear D. The specimen comprised CD8+ T cells from peripheral blood mononuclear cells, sampled in the second trimester of pregnancy. This receptor was identified in a female donor with multiple sclerosis, enrolled in a pregnancy study. CDR3 DNA: TGTGCCAGCAGTGAATCCGACACATACTACGAGCAGTACTTC. Its translation is CASSESDTYYEQYF.